The count of the clone carrying this T cell receptor (beta chain) is one. Its antigen is as yet unknown. Within the sample, other DNA sequences also encode this same CDR3. The PCR made use of 60 Vbeta and 13 Jbeta primers. The method was immunoSEQ multiplex PCR; TCRdb's version includes in-frame clones alone and lacks a portion of them. The sample records 100,000 to 150,000 clones, less than 85% being singletons. After removal of 0 bases from V and 2 bases from J, the junction contained 15 bases not matched to a gene. Germline CDR1 is SGHTA and CDR2 is FQGTGA. The CDR3 is made up of 19 amino acids. The data were obtained in a study of cytomegalovirus exposure and HLA in healthy donors. General study findings and limits: Available immune exposure information covered CMV serostatus only. The authors enumerated around 150 TCR beta chains as linked to cytomegalovirus. The authors considered a cluster of highly shared sequence variants likely to be a sequencing artifact.

The sequenced material came from PBMCs. The gene calls are TRBV7-3 and TRBJ1-1, with 7 bases lining up with TRBD1. The receptor comes from a man aged 25-45 years in good health and CMV-seropositive. The CDR3 DNA reads as TGTGCCAGCAGCTTAACGACCCTCCTTGGGGACAGACGAAACACTGAAGCTTTCTTT. This encodes CASSLTTLLGDRRNTEAFF. Full variable domain (remainder filled in from reference TRBV7-3 and TRBJ1-1): GAGVSQTPSNKVTEKGKYVELRCDPISGHTALYWYRQSLGQGPEFLIYFQGTGAADDSGLPNDRFFAVRPEGSVSTLKIQRTERGDSAVYLCASSLTTLLGDRRNTEAFFGQGTRLTVV.